This T cell receptor (beta chain) was recorded in a study of T-cell reconstitution after alpha-beta-depleted transplantation in children. Whole-study results and caveats: Several hundred graft clones that had expanded were reportedly the source of alpha-beta T cells about two months after transplant. By one year post-transplant, T-cell counts and diversity largely arose from T cells that were newly produced.

This clonotype appeared many times. The antigen is not known. It was with unique molecular identifiers that the TCRbeta library was prepared. TCRdb fed the PCR reads into MiXCR, producing one record per CDR3 protein. Here the sample spans approximately 99,000 distinct CDR3 sequences, approximately 6% being singletons. Germline V gene lookup returns CDR1 SGHTA and CDR2 FQGNSA. V was pared by 5 bases and J by 2 bases, with 7 bases between. The CDR3 contains 13 residues. The sequencing here drew on PBMCs, mostly from graft donor cells, taken 360 days after TCRalphabeta/CD19-depleted stem cell transplant. This TCR derives from a male patient aged 2-15 years who had a stem cell transplant for acute lymphoblastic leukemia, so the T cells may come from the graft donor. V usage is TRBV7-2 and J usage is TRBJ2-4; D is possibly TRBD1 (5 bases). The CDR3, as DNA: TGTGCCAGCAGCCCAGGGCCCAAAAACATTCAGTACTTC. Translating gives CASSPGPKNIQYF.